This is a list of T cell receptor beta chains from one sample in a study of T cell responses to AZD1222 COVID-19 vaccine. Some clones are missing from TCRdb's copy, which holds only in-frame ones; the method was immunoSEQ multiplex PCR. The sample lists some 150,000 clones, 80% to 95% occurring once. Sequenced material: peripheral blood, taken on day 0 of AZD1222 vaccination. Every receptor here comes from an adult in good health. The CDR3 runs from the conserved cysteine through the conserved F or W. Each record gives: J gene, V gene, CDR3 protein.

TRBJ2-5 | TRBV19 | CASSSVAGPWGLQTQYF
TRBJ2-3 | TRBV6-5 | CASLGLAGVTDTQYF
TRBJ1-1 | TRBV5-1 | CASSFSQSTEAFF
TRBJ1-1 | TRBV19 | CASSMLNTGQMNTEAFF
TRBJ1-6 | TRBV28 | CASSYSVGSPLHF
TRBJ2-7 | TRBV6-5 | CASSYSDATYEQYF
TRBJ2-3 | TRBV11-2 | CASSLDSGTDTQYF
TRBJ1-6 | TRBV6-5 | CASSYSIRDRTTPLHF
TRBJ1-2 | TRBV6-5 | CASSPGTPTQYYTF
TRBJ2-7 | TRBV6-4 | CASSDWGDEQYF
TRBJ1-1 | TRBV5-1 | CASRPGVTAILNTEAFF
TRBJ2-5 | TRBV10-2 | CASRGQGAQETQYF
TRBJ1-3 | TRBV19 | CASRPHQEISGNTIYF
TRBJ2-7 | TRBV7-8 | CASSQRELAYEQYF
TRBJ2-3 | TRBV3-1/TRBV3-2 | CASSLDTDTQYF
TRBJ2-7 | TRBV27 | CASSYRNEQYF
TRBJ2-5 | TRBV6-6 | CASSSWTAQETQYF
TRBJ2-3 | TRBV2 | CASSESRLVNTQYF
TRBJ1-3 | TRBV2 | CASSELGVGNTIYF
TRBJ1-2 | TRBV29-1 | CSVGMVGGANGYTF
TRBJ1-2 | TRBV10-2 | CASKTTGGTYGYTF
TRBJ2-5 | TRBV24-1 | CATSDFTLETQYF
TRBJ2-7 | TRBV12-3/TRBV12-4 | CASSLEYEQYF
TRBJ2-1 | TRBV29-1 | CSVSGHRNEQFF
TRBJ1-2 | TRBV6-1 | CASSERERVGYTF
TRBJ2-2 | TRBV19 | CASSTILQSIDTGELFF
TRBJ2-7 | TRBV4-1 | CASSQENPGLAGFYEQYF
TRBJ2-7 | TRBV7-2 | CAGWGVSYEQYF
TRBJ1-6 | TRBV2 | CASIFGGNSPLHF
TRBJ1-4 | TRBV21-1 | CASSKGLRKYEKLFF
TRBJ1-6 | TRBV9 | CASSPRTAHNSPLHF
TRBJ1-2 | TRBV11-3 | CASSPTWGYTF
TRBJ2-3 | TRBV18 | CASSPGREDTQYF
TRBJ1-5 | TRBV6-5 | CASFRGRRNQPQHF
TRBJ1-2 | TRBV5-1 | CASSLPKDRYGYTF
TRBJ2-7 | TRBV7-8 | CASSPLAGSSYEQYF
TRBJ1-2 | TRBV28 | CASSWGQGENGYTF
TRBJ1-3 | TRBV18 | CASSGQGGVYSGNTIYF
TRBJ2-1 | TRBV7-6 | CASSLTLLSSYNEQFF
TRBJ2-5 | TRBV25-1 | CASSDGGQGRKTQYF
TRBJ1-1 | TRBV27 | CASSLRDRGRSEAFF
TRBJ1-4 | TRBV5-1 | CASSSDRMSTNEKLFF
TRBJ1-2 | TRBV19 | CASGLQEGPNGYTF